A single TCR beta chain is shown here with its context. The antigen is unknown. The data belong to a study of T cell responses to AZD1222 COVID-19 vaccine. Study-level findings and limits: Vaccine-associated CD4 TCRs ranged over spike, dominating at 160-218 and 743-854. Most donors were white British and more were female, and clonal diversity was possibly underestimated. All repertoire sampling was performed exclusively after the peak T cell response.

Repertoires were generated with immunoSEQ multiplex PCR, while TCRdb's copy carries only in-frame clones and drops some. The sample has 75,000 to 100,000 clones; roughly 90% are singletons. Germline values: CDR1 ENHRY, CDR2 SYGVKD. This CDR3 has 14 residues. Germline trimming cut 10 bases from V and 5 bases from J; bases unmatched to any gene: 3. The TCR was taken from an adult in good health. The genes are TRBV10-3 and TRBJ2-3; 16 bases fit TRBD2. The sample here was peripheral blood, taken on day 0 of AZD1222 vaccination. The CDR3 DNA reads TGTGCCACTGGGACTAGCGGGGGGGAAGATACGCAGTATTTT. It codes for CATGTSGGEDTQYF.